Each of the 10 T cell receptor beta chains below was sequenced from the same sample in a study of human T cells and chemical hapten exposure. TCRdb fed the RACE reads into MiXCR, producing one record per CDR3 protein. The sample has over 100,000 distinct CDR3 sequences, about 11% seen once. The time point denotes: patch test 3, about 24 weeks after DPC sensitization. The treatment was: therapeutic diphenylcyclopropenone sensitization with weekly scalp DPC. Sequencing was performed on whole blood, taken in connection with sensitization to the hapten diphenylcyclopropenone (DPC). These receptor sequences come from a woman aged 45-65 years with alopecia areata. Some clones in this sample may be carry-over from other donors' samples.

The chain is built from TRBV28 and TRBJ2-3; 9 positions match TRBD2. V was pared by 4 bases and J by 7 bases, with 12 bases of the junction left unmatched. The CDR3 has 16 amino acids. Germline lookup yields CDR1 MDHEN and CDR2 SYDVKM. CDR3 in DNA: TGTGCCAGCAGTTCCCTCCGAGCGGGAGGAGAGAATACGCAGTATTTT. It is translated as CASSSLRAGGENTQYF.

This clonotype was counted at least ten times. V gene TRBV5-1 combines with J gene TRBJ2-5; D not certain. V dropped 1 base and J dropped 7 bases, with 11 bases sitting between them. The CDR3 is 13 amino acids. Germline CDR1 and CDR2: SGHRS and YFSETQ. The CDR3 region has the DNA TGCGCCAGCAGCTTGTTCAGCGCCCCGACCCAGTACTTC. Protein product: CASSLFSAPTQYF.

This clonotype was picked up a small number of times. V is TRBV29-1 and J is TRBJ2-7; D assignment may be TRBD1 or TRBD2 (5 bases each). Germline V gene sequence: CDR1 SQVTM, CDR2 ANQGSEA. The CDR3 loop spans 13 amino acids. Trimming pared 6 bases from V and 3 bases from J, leaving 15 bases between. The CDR3 reads CSVWGPPSYEQYF. The DNA of the CDR3 is TGCAGCGTCTGGGGACCGCCAAGCTACGAGCAGTACTTC.

This clonotype was seen more than once but under ten times. This chain connects TRBV28 to TRBJ2-7, with 7 nucleotides matching TRBD1. Germline values: CDR1 MDHEN, CDR2 SYDVKM. The J segment lost 6 bases and the V segment lost 10 bases, leaving 12 bases of the junction unmatched. This CDR3 has 13 residues. The CDR3, as DNA: TGTGCCACCCGACAGGGCTGGCTCGGCGAGCAGTACTTC. Amino acid sequence: CATRQGWLGEQYF.

Ten or more counts support this clonotype. V gene TRBV12-3 or TRBV12-4 combines with J gene TRBJ1-5; 7 nucleotides align to TRBD1. The length of the CDR3 is 13 residues. The V and J ends lost 7 bases and 6 bases, in that order; junction bases with no gene match: 6. The chain's CDR3 is CASTLQGSQPQHF. The CDR3, as DNA: TGTGCCAGCACCCTACAGGGGAGTCAGCCCCAGCATTTT.

This rearrangement joins TRBV19 to TRBJ2-1; D remains ambiguous. Trimming removed 4 bases at V and 2 bases at J, with 6 bases between. Germline CDR1 LNHDA, CDR2 SQIVND (reference sequence). The CDR3 runs to 13 residues. The CDR3 nucleotides are TGTGCCAGTAGTACCCCAGCCTACAATGAGCAGTTCTTC. Translation: CASSTPAYNEQFF.

The rearrangement links TRBV29-1 to TRBJ1-4, with D hard to call. The CDR3 covers 13 residues. Between the trimmed V and J ends, which lost 5 bases and 6 bases, there was a span of 13 bases. Germline lookup yields CDR1 SQVTM and CDR2 ANQGSEA. CDR3 region: CSVLRARDEKLFF. The CDR3 DNA reads TGCAGCGTTCTCCGGGCGAGGGATGAAAAACTGTTTTTT.

The J gene is TRBJ2-1, the V gene TRBV20-1, with 9 bases identical to TRBD2. The J segment lost 7 bases and the V segment lost 5 bases, leaving 12 bases of the junction unmatched. Per the germline V gene, CDR1 is DFQATT and CDR2 is SNEGSKA (reference sequence). CDR3 length: 15 residues. Here the CDR3 reads CSAPRRSGGFNEQFF. The CDR3 region has the DNA TGCAGTGCTCCCCGCAGGAGCGGGGGGTTTAATGAGCAGTTCTTC.

This clonotype was observed a handful of times. The chain joins TRBV12-3 or TRBV12-4 to TRBJ2-1, with D tentatively TRBD1 (6 bases). CDR3 length: 14 amino acids. Between the trimmed V and J ends, which lost 3 bases and 7 bases, there was a span of 13 bases. The CDR3 sequence: CASSFGGEGNEQFF. The CDR3 DNA is TGTGCCAGCAGTTTTGGGGGCGAGGGAAATGAGCAGTTCTTC.

This clonotype occurred a few times. Relative to the germline gene, one junction end is altered; a read error may explain this. This sequence joins TRBV20-1 and TRBJ1-2; 12 nucleotides match TRBD1. In germline, CDR1 is DFQATT, CDR2 SNEGSKA (reference sequence). CDR3 size: 14 residues. CDR3 sequence (DNA): TGCAGTGCCAGAGGGACAGGGGGCGAGATTGGCTACACCTTC. This translates into CSARGTGGEIGYTF.